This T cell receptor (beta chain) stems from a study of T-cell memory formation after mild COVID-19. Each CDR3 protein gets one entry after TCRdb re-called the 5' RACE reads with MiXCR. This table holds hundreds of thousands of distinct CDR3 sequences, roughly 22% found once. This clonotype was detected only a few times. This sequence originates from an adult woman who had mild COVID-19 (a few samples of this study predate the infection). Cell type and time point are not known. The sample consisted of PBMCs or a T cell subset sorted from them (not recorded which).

In DNA form, the CDR3 reads TGTGCCAGCAGCTTGGTTCGGCTCTCCCAAGAGACCCAGTACTTC. It specifies CASSLVRLSQETQYF. V gene TRBV5-6 combines with J gene TRBJ2-5; no clear D. The CDR3 is made up of 15 amino acids. V dropped 0 bases and J dropped 1 base, with 10 bases sitting between them. The germline CDR1 and CDR2 sequences are SGHDT and YYEEEE. Based on the CDR3 plus reference TRBV5-6 and TRBJ2-5, the full variable domain is DAGVTQSPTHLIKTRGQQVTLRCSPKSGHDTVSWYQQALGQGPQFIFQYYEEEERQRGNFPDRFSGHQFPNYSSELNVNALLLGDSALYLCASSLVRLSQETQYFGPGTRLLVL.